This TCR beta chain was found in a study of spatial heterogeneity in lung cancer. For the study at large: Raw reads contained each unique TCR and UMI combination more than ten times on average.

Each TCR cDNA molecule carried a unique molecular identifier. TCRdb reprocessed the 5' RACE reads with MiXCR, giving one entry per CDR3 protein. The repertoire holds over 15,000 distinct CDR3 sequences, with approximately 6.3% as singletons. This CDR3 spans 14 amino acids. With 5 bases clipped from V and 4 bases from J, the junction kept 5 bases outside the gene matches. Looked up from germline, CDR1 is SEHNR and CDR2 is FQNEAQ (reference sequence). Study-wide results and caveats: Tumor T cell coverage was estimated at around 7% for alpha and roughly 13% for beta chains. Within tumors, counts of expanded alpha and beta TCRs tracked tumor mutation counts.

Time point noted: sample taken at primary tumor resection. Sequencing of whole RNA from tumor, nontumor lung or frozen PBMC involved no sorting. At least ten counts were recorded for this clonotype. The antigen remains undetermined. V is TRBV7-9 and J is TRBJ2-3; 8 bases line up with TRBD2. This TCR was recovered from a female donor with early-stage non-small cell lung cancer. The source material was lung tumor tissue, sampled at surgery. Written as DNA, the CDR3 is TGTGCCAGCAGCCTAGAGCGGGGGTCAGATACGCAGTATTTT. Its translation: CASSLERGSDTQYF. The entire variable domain, with the rest obtained from reference TRBV7-9 and TRBJ2-3, is as follows: DTGVSQNPRHKITKRGQNVTFRCDPISEHNRLYWYRQTLGQGPEFLTYFQNEAQLEKSRLLSDRFSAERPKGSFSTLEIQRTEQGDSAMYLCASSLERGSDTQYFGPGTRLTVL.